This TCR beta chain was recovered during a study of cytomegalovirus exposure and HLA in healthy donors. V lost 0 bases to trimming and J lost 3 bases; unmatched junction nucleotides: 4. CDR1 SGHDT and CDR2 YYEEEE come from the germline V gene. The CDR3 runs to 15 residues. Sequencing was performed with immunoSEQ multiplex PCR; in TCRdb, only in-frame clones are kept and a portion is missing. Altogether more than 85,000 clones are present, around 93% being singletons, with the ten largest covering around 1.2%. To note about this clone: Its antigen remains unidentified.

Study-level results: A classifier reportedly called cytomegalovirus status with high sensitivity and specificity. Some TCR beta chains (roughly 160 of them) were listed as cytomegalovirus-associated. Usually a TCR sequence was rare, but some public TCRs were found in many donors.

The genes are TRBV5-6 and TRBJ2-3; the match to TRBD2 covers 7 bases. This clonotype was sampled from a woman younger than 45 in good health and CMV-seropositive. Sequencing input: PBMCs. The CDR3 nucleotides are TGTGCCAGCAGCTTGGACGGGGGAGGGACAGATACGCAGTATTTT. This encodes CASSLDGGGTDTQYF.